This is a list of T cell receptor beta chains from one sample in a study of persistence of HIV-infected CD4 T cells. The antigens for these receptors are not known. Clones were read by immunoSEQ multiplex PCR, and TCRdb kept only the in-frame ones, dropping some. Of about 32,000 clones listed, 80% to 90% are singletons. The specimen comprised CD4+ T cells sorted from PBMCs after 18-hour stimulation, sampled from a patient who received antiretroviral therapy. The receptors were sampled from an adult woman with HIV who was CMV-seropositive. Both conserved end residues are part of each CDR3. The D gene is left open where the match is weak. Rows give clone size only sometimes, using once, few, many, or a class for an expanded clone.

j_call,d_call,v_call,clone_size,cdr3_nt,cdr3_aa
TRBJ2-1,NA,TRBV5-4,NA,TGTGCCAGCAGCTTGCAAGGGAGACATTTAAATGAGCAGTTCTTC,CASSLQGRHLNEQFF
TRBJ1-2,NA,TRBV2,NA,TGTGCCAGCAGTGAATTAGTCAGCTCCTATGGCTACACCTTC,CASSELVSSYGYTF
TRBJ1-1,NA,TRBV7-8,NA,TGTGCCAGCAGCTTAGACTCAGGGGTGAACACTGAAGCTTTCTTT,CASSLDSGVNTEAFF
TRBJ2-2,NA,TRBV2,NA,TGTGCCAGCAGTGAGGATCGGGCCTACAACGGGGAGCTGTTTTTT,CASSEDRAYNGELFF
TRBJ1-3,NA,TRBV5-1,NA,TGCGCCAGCAGCTGGGACACCGTAGGCTCTGGAAACACCATATATTTT,CASSWDTVGSGNTIYF
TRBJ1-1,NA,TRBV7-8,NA,TGTGCCAGCAGCTCTAGTTGGGCAGGGAGGACCGAAGCTTTCTTT,CASSSSWAGRTEAFF
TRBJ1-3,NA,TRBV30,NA,TGTGCCTGGAGTGGAGGGCAGAGCTCTGGAAACACCATATATTTT,CAWSGGQSSGNTIYF
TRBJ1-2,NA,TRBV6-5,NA,TGTGCCAGCAGGACAGGAGTCACTGGGGGCTATGGCTACACCTTC,CASRTGVTGGYGYTF
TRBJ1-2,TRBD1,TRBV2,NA,TGTGCCAGCAGTGAGGAGGGGGCGCGGGGCTACACCTTC,CASSEEGARGYTF
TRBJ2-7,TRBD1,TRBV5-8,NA,TGTGCCAGCAGGAAGCAGAGGACAGGGGAAGCTCTCGAGCAGTACTTC,CASRKQRTGEALEQYF
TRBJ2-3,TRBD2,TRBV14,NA,TGTGCCAGCAGCCAAGTACCCGGGAGGAAGACAGATACGCAGTATTTT,CASSQVPGRKTDTQYF
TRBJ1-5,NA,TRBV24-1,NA,TGTGCCACCAGTGAGGGGACACCAAATCAGCCCCAGCATTTT,CATSEGTPNQPQHF
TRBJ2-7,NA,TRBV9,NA,TGTGCCAGCAGCGCAGGGGCCGTAACCTCCTACGAGCAGTACTTC,CASSAGAVTSYEQYF
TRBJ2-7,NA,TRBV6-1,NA,TGTGCCAGCAGTGATTACCTTTTTGGGCAGGCTGTGGGAGAGCAGTACTTC,CASSDYLFGQAVGEQYF
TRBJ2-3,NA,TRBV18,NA,TGTGCCAGCTCACCGGTCAGGGGTCTGGGAGATACGCAGTATTTT,CASSPVRGLGDTQYF
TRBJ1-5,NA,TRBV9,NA,TGTGCCAGCAGTTATGGGGGGGTTGGGCAGCCCCAGCATTTT,CASSYGGVGQPQHF
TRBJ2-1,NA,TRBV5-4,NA,TGTGCCAGCAGCTCCACAGGTTCCTACAATGAGCAGTTCTTC,CASSSTGSYNEQFF
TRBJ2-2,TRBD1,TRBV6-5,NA,TGTGCCAGCAACCCGGACAGGGGGATCGGGGAGCTGTTTTTT,CASNPDRGIGELFF
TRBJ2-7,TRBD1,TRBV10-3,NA,TGTGCCATCAGTGGGCGGGACAGGAGCTCCTACGAGCAGTACTTC,CAISGRDRSSYEQYF
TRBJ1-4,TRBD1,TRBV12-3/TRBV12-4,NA,TGTGCCAGCAGTTTCAGGGGGCGAGAAAAACTGTTTTTT,CASSFRGREKLFF
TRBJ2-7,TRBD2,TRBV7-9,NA,TGTGCCAGCAGCCCGGGACTAGCGGGGGTGGACGAGCAGTACTTC,CASSPGLAGVDEQYF
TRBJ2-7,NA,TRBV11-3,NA,TGTGCCAGCAGCCCCAAGGCCTACGAGCAGTACTTC,CASSPKAYEQYF
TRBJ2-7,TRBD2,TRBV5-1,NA,TGCGCCAGCAGCAAGACTAGCGGAGCGGGGAGGTCCTACGAGCAGTACTTC,CASSKTSGAGRSYEQYF
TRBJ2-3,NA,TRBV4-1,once,TGCGCCAGCAGCCAAGCCCAGGGAGGGGGCTCAGATACGCAGTATTTT,CASSQAQGGGSDTQYF
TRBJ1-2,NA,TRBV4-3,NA,TGCGCCAGCAGCCAAGATGAATCAGGGAGGGGTGGCTACACCTTC,CASSQDESGRGGYTF
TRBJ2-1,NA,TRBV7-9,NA,TGTGCCAGCAGCACACACCTAGGGGGCTCCTACAATGAGCAGTTCTTC,CASSTHLGGSYNEQFF
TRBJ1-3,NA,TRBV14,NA,TGTGCCAGCAGCCAGCTAGCCAGCTTCTCTGGAAACACCATATATTTT,CASSQLASFSGNTIYF
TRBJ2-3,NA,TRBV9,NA,TGTGCCAGCAGCCTCACAGGGCCCCCAGATACGCAGTATTTT,CASSLTGPPDTQYF
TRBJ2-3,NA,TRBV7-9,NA,TGTGCCAGCAGCTTGGGTGGACGAGGGAGGAGAGGCACAGATACGCAGTATTTT,CASSLGGRGRRGTDTQYF
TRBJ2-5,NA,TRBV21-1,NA,TGTGCCAGCAGCAAAGAGCGGACAGGGAACCTCTGGGGTATAGAGACCCAGTACTTC,CASSKERTGNLWGIETQYF
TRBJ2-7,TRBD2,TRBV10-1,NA,TGCGCCAGCGCGAGCGGGGGATCGTGGGAGCAGTACTTC,CASASGGSWEQYF
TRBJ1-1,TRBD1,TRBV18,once,TGTGCCAGCTCACCACAGGGGGCTGCGATGAACACTGAAGCTTTCTTT,CASSPQGAAMNTEAFF
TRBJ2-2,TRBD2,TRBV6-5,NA,TGTGCCAGCTTAGGGAGGGCACTGAACACCGGGGAGCTGTTTTTT,CASLGRALNTGELFF
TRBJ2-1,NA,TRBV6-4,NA,TGTGCCAGCAGTGACTCGAGAGGGGGAAGCTCCTACAATGAGCAGTTCTTC,CASSDSRGGSSYNEQFF
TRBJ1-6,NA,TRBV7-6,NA,TGTGCCAGCAGCTTAGCCGGGGTGAGGGAACCCTATAATTCACCCCTCCACTTT,CASSLAGVREPYNSPLHF
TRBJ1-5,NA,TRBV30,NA,TGTGCCTGGAGTGGGCCGGGGGGCCGTCAGCCCCAGCATTTT,CAWSGPGGRQPQHF
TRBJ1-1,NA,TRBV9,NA,TGTGCCAGCAGCGTAAGGGTGATCGGCACTGAAGCTTTCTTT,CASSVRVIGTEAFF
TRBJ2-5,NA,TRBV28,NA,TGTGCCAGCAGCCCTTGGGTGGGACGGAGGACCCAAGAGACCCAGTACTTC,CASSPWVGRRTQETQYF
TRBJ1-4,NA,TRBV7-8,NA,TGTGCCAGCAGCCAATCCCCCGCAACTAATGAAAAACTGTTTTTT,CASSQSPATNEKLFF
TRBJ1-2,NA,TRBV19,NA,TGTGCCAGTAGTATACCCATCGTGGGACTGGGAGCTAACTATGGCTACACCTTC,CASSIPIVGLGANYGYTF
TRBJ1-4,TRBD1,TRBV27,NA,TGTGCCAGCAGCCGGGACAGGGGGCTACGGGAAAAACTGTTTTTT,CASSRDRGLREKLFF
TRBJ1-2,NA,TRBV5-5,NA,TGTGCCAGCAGCCCAAATACGGACGGCACCTATGGCTACACCTTC,CASSPNTDGTYGYTF